Below are 21 T cell receptor beta chains sequenced from a single sample in a study of CD8+ T cells in alopecia areata. RNA was extracted and reverse transcribed into cDNA as the sequencing template. This table comes from immunoSEQ multiplex PCR, and its TCRdb copy is limited to in-frame clones, with some not included. The sample lists 10,000 to 15,000 clones, about two thirds occurring once. Treatment denoted: oral pan-JAK inhibitor, 5-10 mg twice daily. Alopecia areata patients gave lesional scalp punch biopsies and peripheral blood samples. This specimen consisted of skin, obtained at week 4, from a patient treated with tofacitinib. These receptors originate from a human donor with alopecia areata.

The chain couples TRBV5-1 to TRBJ1-2; D gene ambiguous. From germline, CDR1 is SGHRS and CDR2 YFSETQ. Trimming took 0 bases from V and 3 from J, leaving 6 bases between them. The CDR3 is 13 residues long. CDR3 coding DNA: TGCGCCAGCAGCTTGGCCCCTTACTATGGCTACACCTTC. Protein: CASSLAPYYGYTF.

This clone appeared a few times. V gene TRBV11-2 combines with J gene TRBJ1-1, with a possible D match to TRBD1 (5 bases). The germline gives CDR1 SGHAT, CDR2 FQNNGV. The CDR3 loop spans 16 amino acids. V was clipped by 5 bases and J by 0 bases, with 16 bases between them. CDR3 nucleotides: TGTGCCAGCAGCCTAAGAGGGGTTCAGATGAACACTGAAGCTTTCTTT. Translation gives CASSLRGVQMNTEAFF. Full variable domain (remainder filled in from reference TRBV11-2 and TRBJ1-1): EAGVAQSPRYKIIEKRQSVAFWCNPISGHATLYWYQQILGQGPKLLIQFQNNGVVDDSQLPKDRFSAERLKGVDSTLKIQPAKLEDSAVYLCASSLRGVQMNTEAFFGQGTRLTVV.

The rearrangement uses TRBV6-5 and TRBJ1-2, with D possibly TRBD1 on 5 matching bases. The CDR3 contains 16 residues. V dropped 2 bases and J dropped 0 bases, with 13 bases sitting between them. Per the germline V gene, CDR1 is MNHEY and CDR2 is SVGAGI. The CDR3 nucleotides are TGTGCCAGCAGTTACGATTGGGGCCAAGCTAACTATGGCTACACCTTC. This codes for CASSYDWGQANYGYTF.

This clone was counted between two and nine times. This rearrangement joins TRBV5-5 to TRBJ1-2; tentative D call: TRBD1 (6 bases). Germline lookup yields CDR1 SGHKS and CDR2 YYEKEE (reference sequence). CDR3 length: 15 residues. The V and J ends lost 3 bases and 4 bases respectively, with 16 bases between them. The CDR3 DNA follows: TGTGCCAGCAGCTGGGGGCCCGACCAGGGCTATGGCTACACCTTC. Translated, it gives CASSWGPDQGYGYTF.

The chain employs TRBV2 and TRBJ2-7; D gene uncertain. CDR3 length: 12 residues. Trimming took 9 bases from V and 3 from J, leaving 12 bases between them. From germline, CDR1 is SNHLY and CDR2 FYNNEI. In DNA form, the CDR3 reads TGTGCCAGTGAAGTAGGGCTCTACGAGCAGTACTTC. Residues: CASEVGLYEQYF.

CDR3 DNA sequence: TGCGCCAGCAGTCCACACCAGCGGGGGGGGACAGATACGCAGTATTTT. It translates to CASSPHQRGGTDTQYF. The J gene is TRBJ2-3, the V gene TRBV23-1, with 10 bases lining up with TRBD2. TRBV23-1 is classed as an ORF, of uncertain function. This CDR3 spans 16 amino acids. Unmatched junction bases numbered 7, after V lost 4 bases and J lost 3 bases.

V is TRBV7-9 and J is TRBJ2-3; TRBD2 matches 7 bases. The ends lost 5 bases at V and 3 bases at J; junction bases unmatched: 14. The length of the CDR3 is 17 residues. CDR1 is SEHNR, CDR2 FQNEAQ, per germline (reference sequence). The CDR3 DNA reads as TGTGCCAGCAGCCCTCGAACGCTAGCGGCGGGTACAGATACGCAGTATTTT. Translating gives CASSPRTLAAGTDTQYF.

This chain joins TRBV28 and TRBJ2-5; TRBD1 might be the D (6 bases). Germline loops: CDR1 MDHEN, CDR2 SYDVKM. The CDR3 consists of 15 residues. V lost 3 bases and J 1 base, leaving 12 bases between the germline ends. This CDR3 is CASSFLGASQETQYF. DNA of the CDR3: TGTGCCAGCAGTTTTCTGGGGGCATCCCAAGAGACCCAGTACTTC.

The CDR3 nucleotides read TGTGCCAGCAGAACAGTAGGGGAGAGCACAGATACGCAGTATTTT. It is translated as CASRTVGESTDTQYF. The rearrangement uses TRBV4-2 and TRBJ2-3, with D possibly called TRBD1 or TRBD2 (5 bases each). This CDR3 contains 15 residues. In germline, CDR1 is LGHNA, CDR2 YNFKEQ. The V gene lost 6 bases and the J gene lost 0 bases, with 13 bases spanning the gap.

This clone has just a few counts. The rearrangement uses TRBV7-9 and TRBJ2-1, with D unclear. This CDR3 region has 13 residues. Trimming pared 3 bases from V and 9 bases from J, leaving 12 bases between. The V gene's germline CDR1 is SEHNR and CDR2 FQNEAQ (reference sequence). The CDR3 reads CASSFGLESEQFF. The CDR3 DNA sequence: TGTGCCAGCAGCTTTGGCCTAGAGAGTGAGCAGTTCTTC.

The chain is built from TRBV5-1 and TRBJ1-4, with D perhaps matching TRBD1 (5 bases). CDR1 is SGHRS and CDR2 is YFSETQ in the germline V gene. This CDR3 is built from 15 residues. Trimming removed 0 bases from V and 8 bases from J, with 14 bases in between. This chain's CDR3 is CASSLGAAGTEKLFF. CDR3 nucleotide sequence: TGCGCCAGCAGCTTGGGGGCAGCCGGGACGGAAAAACTGTTTTTT.

Comment on this clone: An end of the junction differs from the germline gene, which may be a read error. The J gene is TRBJ1-1, the V gene TRBV19; D is unresolved. The CDR3 is 10 amino acids. Germline CDR1 is LNHDA and CDR2 is SQIVND (reference sequence). DNA for the CDR3: TGTGCCAGTAGTATTGGCGGCCTCTACTTT. Its protein product is CASSIGGLYF.

This clone was detected a few times. V gene TRBV5-1 combines with J gene TRBJ2-3; D gene unclear. Trimming shortened V by 4 bases and J by 0 bases, and 9 bases separated the two germline ends. The CDR3 extends over 14 amino acids. From germline, CDR1 is SGHRS and CDR2 YFSETQ. CDR3 sequence (DNA): TGCGCCAGCAGCCTAACCGACAGCACAGATACGCAGTATTTT. Protein product: CASSLTDSTDTQYF.

The sample holds a few counts of this clone. The chain carries TRBV29-1 and TRBJ2-7; 11 nucleotides align to TRBD1. Germline-derived CDR1 and CDR2 are SQVTM and ANQGSEA. The CDR3 loop spans 16 amino acids. The V and J ends lost 4 bases and 2 bases, in that order; junction bases with no gene match: 10. DNA of the CDR3: TGCAGCGTTGCGCTTCTGGACAGGGGGCTTACCTACGAGCAGTACTTC. Its protein product is CSVALLDRGLTYEQYF.

CDR3 sequence (DNA): TGTGCCAGCACTCGGGACAGTTATGGCTACACCTTC. This encodes CASTRDSYGYTF. The gene calls are TRBV7-2 and TRBJ1-2, with 7 positions matching TRBD1. J lost 5 bases, V lost 7 bases, and 4 bases had no gene match. The CDR3 length is 12 residues. Looked up from germline, CDR1 is SGHTA and CDR2 is FQGNSA.

This clone appeared a few times. CDR3: CASSYSRGYEQYF. In nucleotides, the CDR3 is TGTGCCAGCAGCTATAGCAGGGGGTACGAGCAGTACTTC. V usage is TRBV7-2 and J usage is TRBJ2-7, with 7 bases that match TRBD1. Looked up from germline, CDR1 is SGHTA and CDR2 is FQGNSA. The trim removed 4 bases at V and 4 bases at J, leaving 4 bases unmatched. This CDR3 is 13 amino acids long.

This chain connects TRBV7-2 to TRBJ2-5; D is possibly TRBD1 (5 bases). This CDR3 region has 15 residues. V was pared by 3 bases and J by 5 bases, with 16 bases between. CDR1 is SGHTA and CDR2 is FQGNSA in the germline V gene. The CDR3 loop reads CASSLGPGFQETQYF. CDR3 coding DNA: TGTGCCAGCAGCTTGGGGCCGGGCTTTCAGGAGACCCAGTACTTC. Full variable domain (remainder filled in from reference TRBV7-2 and TRBJ2-5): GAGVSQSPSNKVTEKGKDVELRCDPISGHTALYWYRQSLGQGLEFLIYFQGNSAPDKSGLPSDRFSAERTGGSVSTLTIQRTQQEDSAVYLCASSLGPGFQETQYFGPGTRLLVL.

In regard to this clone: Since a much larger clone is just one base distant, this may be a read error. J is TRBJ2-2 and V is TRBV4-2, with D hard to call. The V gene's germline CDR1 is LGHNA and CDR2 YNFKEQ. The ends were cut back, 1 base at V and 7 bases at J, with 7 bases in the middle. The CDR3 consists of 13 residues. CDR3 DNA sequence: TGTGCCAGCAGCCAAGCCCCTTTCGGGGAGCTGTTTTTT. Translation: CASSQAPFGELFF.

This clone was seen more than once but under ten times. This chain links TRBV5-1 with TRBJ2-6; D may be TRBD1 (5 bases). Germline-derived CDR1 and CDR2 are SGHRS and YFSETQ. Trimming stripped 0 bases from V and 3 bases from J, with 16 bases between. The CDR3 spans 18 residues. CDR3 residues: CASSLGQPSRNGANVLTF. DNA for the CDR3: TGCGCCAGCAGCTTGGGACAGCCAAGTAGGAATGGGGCCAACGTCCTGACTTTC.

V is TRBV2 and J is TRBJ1-6; D is uncertain. The length of the CDR3 is 13 residues. Germline V lookup: CDR1 SNHLY, CDR2 FYNNEI. With 6 bases removed from V and 10 bases from J, the gap between germline ends came to 13 bases. The CDR3 bases are TGTGCCAGCAGGGCCATTCCTGAATCACCCCTCCACTTT. Translated: CASRAIPESPLHF.

As to this clone: Its ends do not fully match the called genes, so a read error is possible. Written as DNA, the CDR3 is TGTGCCTCGGAATTTGGGACTGACCTTTTCTTC. It encodes CASEFGTDLFF. This chain joins TRBV30 and TRBJ2-7, with a tentative D call TRBD2 (6 bases). The CDR3 runs to 11 residues. CDR1 and CDR2 (germline): GTSNPN, SVGIG (reference sequence).